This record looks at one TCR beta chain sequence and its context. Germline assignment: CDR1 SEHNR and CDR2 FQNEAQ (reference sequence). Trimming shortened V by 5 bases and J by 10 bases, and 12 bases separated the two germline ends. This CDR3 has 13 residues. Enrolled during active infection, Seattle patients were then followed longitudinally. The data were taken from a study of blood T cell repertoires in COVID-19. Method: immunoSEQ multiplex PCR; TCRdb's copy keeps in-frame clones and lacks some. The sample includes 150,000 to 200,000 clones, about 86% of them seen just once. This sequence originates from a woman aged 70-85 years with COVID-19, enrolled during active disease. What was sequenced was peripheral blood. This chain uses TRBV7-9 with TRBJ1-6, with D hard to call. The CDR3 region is CASSRSEESPLHF. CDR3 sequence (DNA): TGTGCCAGCAGCCGCAGTGAGGAATCACCCCTCCACTTT.